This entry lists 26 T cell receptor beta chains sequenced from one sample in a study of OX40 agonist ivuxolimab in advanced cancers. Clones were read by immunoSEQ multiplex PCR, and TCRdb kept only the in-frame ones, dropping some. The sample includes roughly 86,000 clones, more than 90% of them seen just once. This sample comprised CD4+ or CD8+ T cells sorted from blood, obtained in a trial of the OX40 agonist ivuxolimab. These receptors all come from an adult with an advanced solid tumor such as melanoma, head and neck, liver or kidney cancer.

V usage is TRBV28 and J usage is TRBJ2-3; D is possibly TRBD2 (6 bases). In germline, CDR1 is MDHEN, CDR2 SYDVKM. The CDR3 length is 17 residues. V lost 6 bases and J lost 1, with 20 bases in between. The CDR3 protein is CASSLPSGGVRTDTQYF. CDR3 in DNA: TGTGCCAGCAGCCTACCCTCCGGGGGAGTCCGCACAGATACGCAGTATTTT.

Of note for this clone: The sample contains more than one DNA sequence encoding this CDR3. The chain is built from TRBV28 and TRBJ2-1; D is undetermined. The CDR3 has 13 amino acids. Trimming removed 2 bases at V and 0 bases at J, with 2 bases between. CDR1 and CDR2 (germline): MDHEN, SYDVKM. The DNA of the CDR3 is TGTGCCAGCAGTTTAGGCTCCTACAATGAGCAGTTCTTC. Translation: CASSLGSYNEQFF. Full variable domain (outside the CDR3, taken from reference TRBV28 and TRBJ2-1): DVKVTQSSRYLVKRTGEKVFLECVQDMDHENMFWYRQDPGLGLRLIYFSYDVKMKEKGDIPEGYSVSREKKERFSLILESASTNQTSMYLCASSLGSYNEQFFGPGTRLTVL.

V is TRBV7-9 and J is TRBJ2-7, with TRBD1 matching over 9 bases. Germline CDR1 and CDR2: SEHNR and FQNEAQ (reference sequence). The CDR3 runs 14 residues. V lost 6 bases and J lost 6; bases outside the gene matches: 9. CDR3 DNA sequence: TGTGCCAGCAGTACCGGGACAGGGTTAAGCGAGCAGTACTTC. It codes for CASSTGTGLSEQYF.

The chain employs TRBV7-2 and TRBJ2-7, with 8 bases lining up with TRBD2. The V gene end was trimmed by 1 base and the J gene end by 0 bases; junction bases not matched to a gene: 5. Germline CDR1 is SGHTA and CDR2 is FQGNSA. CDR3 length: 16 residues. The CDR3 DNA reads TGTGCCAGCAGCTTAGAGGGTCTAGCGGGCTCCTACGAGCAGTACTTC. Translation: CASSLEGLAGSYEQYF.

The CDR3 DNA sequence: TGTGCCAGTAGTATACGAGGGAAACATAGCAATCAGCCCCAGCATTTT. This translates into CASSIRGKHSNQPQHF. The chain carries TRBV19 and TRBJ1-5; no clear D. Trimming stripped 2 bases from V and 0 bases from J, with 11 bases between. CDR1 is LNHDA, CDR2 SQIVND, per germline (reference sequence). This CDR3 region has 16 residues.

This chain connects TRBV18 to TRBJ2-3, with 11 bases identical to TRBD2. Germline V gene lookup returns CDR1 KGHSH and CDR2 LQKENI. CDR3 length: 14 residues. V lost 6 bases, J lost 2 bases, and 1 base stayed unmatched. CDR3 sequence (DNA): TGTGCCAGCTCGGGACTAGCGGCCACAGATACGCAGTATTTT. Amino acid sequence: CASSGLAATDTQYF. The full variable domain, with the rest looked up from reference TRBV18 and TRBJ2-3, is NAGVMQNPRHLVRRRGQEARLRCSPMKGHSHVYWYRQLPEEGLKFMVYLQKENIIDESGMPKERFSAEFPKEGPSILRIQQVVRGDSAAYFCASSGLAATDTQYFGPGTRLTVL.

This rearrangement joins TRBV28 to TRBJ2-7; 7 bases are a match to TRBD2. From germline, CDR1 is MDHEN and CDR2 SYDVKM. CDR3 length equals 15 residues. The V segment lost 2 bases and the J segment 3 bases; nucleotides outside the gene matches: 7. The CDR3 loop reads CASSLPAGRVYEQYF. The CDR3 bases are TGTGCCAGCAGTTTACCAGCGGGAAGGGTCTACGAGCAGTACTTC.

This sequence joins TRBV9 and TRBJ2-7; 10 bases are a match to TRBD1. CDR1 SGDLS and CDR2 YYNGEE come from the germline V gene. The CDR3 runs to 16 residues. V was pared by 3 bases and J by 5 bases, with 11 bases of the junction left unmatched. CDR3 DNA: TGTGCCAGCAGCGCCCGGATCGACAGGGGGCCGGACGAGCAGTACTTC. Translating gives CASSARIDRGPDEQYF.

The CDR3 DNA follows: TGTGCCAGCAGATCTTGGCGTGAGACCGGGGAGCTGTTTTTT. Residues: CASRSWRETGELFF. This chain links TRBV6-5 with TRBJ2-2; D gene ambiguous. This CDR3 has 14 residues. Trimming removed 6 bases at V and 5 bases at J, with 13 bases between. The germline V gene encodes CDR1 MNHEY and CDR2 SVGAGI.

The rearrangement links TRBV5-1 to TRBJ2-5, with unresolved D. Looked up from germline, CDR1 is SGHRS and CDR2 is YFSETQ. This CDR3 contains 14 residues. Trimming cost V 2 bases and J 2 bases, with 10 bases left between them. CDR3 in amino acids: CASSFRPAQETQYF. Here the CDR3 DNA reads TGCGCCAGCAGCTTCCGGCCAGCACAAGAGACCCAGTACTTC.

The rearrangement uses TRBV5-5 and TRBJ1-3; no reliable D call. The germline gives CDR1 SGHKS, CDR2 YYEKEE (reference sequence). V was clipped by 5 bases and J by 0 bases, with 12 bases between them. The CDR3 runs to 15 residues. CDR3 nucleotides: TGTGCCAGCAGTTCAGGACCGTTCTCTGGAAACACCATATATTTT. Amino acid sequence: CASSSGPFSGNTIYF.

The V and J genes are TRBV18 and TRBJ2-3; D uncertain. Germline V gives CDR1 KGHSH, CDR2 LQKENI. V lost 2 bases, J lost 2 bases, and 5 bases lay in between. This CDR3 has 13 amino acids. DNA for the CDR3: TGTGCCAGCTCACCAAACCCCACAGATACGCAGTATTTT. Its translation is CASSPNPTDTQYF.

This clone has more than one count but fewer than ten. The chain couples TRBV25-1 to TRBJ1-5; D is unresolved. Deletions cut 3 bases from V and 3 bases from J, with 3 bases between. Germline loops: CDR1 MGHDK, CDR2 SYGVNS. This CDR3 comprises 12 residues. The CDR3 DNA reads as TGTGCCAGCAGTGAGCCCAATCAGCCCCAGCATTTT. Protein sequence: CASSEPNQPQHF.

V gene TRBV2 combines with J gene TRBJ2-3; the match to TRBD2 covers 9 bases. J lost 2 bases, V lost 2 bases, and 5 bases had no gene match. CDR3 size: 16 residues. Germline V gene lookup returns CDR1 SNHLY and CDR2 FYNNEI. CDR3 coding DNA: TGTGCCAGCAGTGAATGGCTAGCGGGACCCACAGATACGCAGTATTTT. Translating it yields CASSEWLAGPTDTQYF.

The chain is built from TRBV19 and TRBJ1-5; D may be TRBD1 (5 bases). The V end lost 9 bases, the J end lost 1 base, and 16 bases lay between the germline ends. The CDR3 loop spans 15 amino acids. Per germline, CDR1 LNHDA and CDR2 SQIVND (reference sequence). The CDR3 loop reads CASRRQSASNQPQHF. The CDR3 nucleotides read TGTGCCAGCCGAAGACAGTCTGCAAGCAATCAGCCCCAGCATTTT.

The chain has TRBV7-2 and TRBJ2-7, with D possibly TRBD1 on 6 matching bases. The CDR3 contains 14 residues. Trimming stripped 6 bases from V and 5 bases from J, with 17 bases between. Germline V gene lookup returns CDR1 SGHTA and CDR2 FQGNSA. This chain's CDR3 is CASSQGTGFDEQYF. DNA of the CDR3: TGTGCCAGCAGTCAAGGAACAGGGTTTGACGAGCAGTACTTC.

The CDR3 loop reads CASSTRDGSYEQYF. CDR3 coding DNA: TGTGCCAGTAGCACAAGGGACGGCTCCTACGAGCAGTACTTC. The rearrangement links TRBV19 to TRBJ2-7, with D perhaps being TRBD1 or TRBD2 (5 bases each). Germline CDR1 and CDR2: LNHDA and SQIVND (reference sequence). This CDR3 comprises 14 residues. Trimming took 6 bases from V and 0 from J, leaving 12 bases between them.

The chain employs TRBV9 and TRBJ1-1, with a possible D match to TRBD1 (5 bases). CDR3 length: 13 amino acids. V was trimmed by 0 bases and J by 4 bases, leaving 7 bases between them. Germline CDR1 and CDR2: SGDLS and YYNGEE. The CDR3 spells CASSVERGTEAFF. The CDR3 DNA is TGTGCCAGCAGCGTAGAAAGGGGCACTGAAGCTTTCTTT.

The CDR3 DNA follows: TGCGCCAGCAGACGGGACAACTATGGCTACACCTTC. This translates into CASRRDNYGYTF. The chain employs TRBV5-1 and TRBJ1-2; D is possibly TRBD1 (5 bases). V was cut by 5 bases and J by 2 bases, with 7 bases left in between. CDR3 length: 12 residues. CDR1 is SGHRS, CDR2 YFSETQ, per germline. The full variable domain, rest sourced from reference TRBV5-1 and TRBJ1-2, is KAGVTQTPRYLIKTRGQQVTLSCSPISGHRSVSWYQQTPGQGLQFLFEYFSETQRNKGNFPGRFSGRQFSNSRSEMNVSTLELGDSALYLCASRRDNYGYTFGSGTRLTVV.

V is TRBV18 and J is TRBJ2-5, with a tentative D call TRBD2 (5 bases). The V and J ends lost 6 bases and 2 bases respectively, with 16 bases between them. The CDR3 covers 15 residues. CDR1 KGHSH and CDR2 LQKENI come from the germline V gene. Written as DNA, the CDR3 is TGTGCCAGCTCCCCTGGTTCCTCGGGACAAGAGACCCAGTACTTC. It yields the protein CASSPGSSGQETQYF. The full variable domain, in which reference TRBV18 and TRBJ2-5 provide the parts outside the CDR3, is NAGVMQNPRHLVRRRGQEARLRCSPMKGHSHVYWYRQLPEEGLKFMVYLQKENIIDESGMPKERFSAEFPKEGPSILRIQQVVRGDSAAYFCASSPGSSGQETQYFGPGTRLLVL.

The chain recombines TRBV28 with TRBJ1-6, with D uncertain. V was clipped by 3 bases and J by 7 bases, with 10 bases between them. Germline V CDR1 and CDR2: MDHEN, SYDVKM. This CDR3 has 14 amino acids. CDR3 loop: CASSFTPGNSPLHF. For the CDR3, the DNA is TGTGCCAGCAGTTTCACTCCGGGGAATTCACCCCTCCACTTT.

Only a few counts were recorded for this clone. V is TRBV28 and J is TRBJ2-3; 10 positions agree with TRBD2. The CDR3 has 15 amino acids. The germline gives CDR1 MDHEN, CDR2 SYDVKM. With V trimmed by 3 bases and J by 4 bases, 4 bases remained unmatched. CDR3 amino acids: CASSLASGSPDTQYF. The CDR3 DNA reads TGTGCCAGCAGTTTGGCTAGCGGGAGCCCAGATACGCAGTATTTT.

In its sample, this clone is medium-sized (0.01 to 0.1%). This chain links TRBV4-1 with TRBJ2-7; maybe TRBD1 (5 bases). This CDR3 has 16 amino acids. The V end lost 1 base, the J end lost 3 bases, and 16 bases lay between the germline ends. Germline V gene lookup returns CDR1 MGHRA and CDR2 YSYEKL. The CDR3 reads CASSQADSHGLYEQYF. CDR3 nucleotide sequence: TGCGCCAGCAGCCAAGCCGACAGCCATGGCCTCTACGAGCAGTACTTC.

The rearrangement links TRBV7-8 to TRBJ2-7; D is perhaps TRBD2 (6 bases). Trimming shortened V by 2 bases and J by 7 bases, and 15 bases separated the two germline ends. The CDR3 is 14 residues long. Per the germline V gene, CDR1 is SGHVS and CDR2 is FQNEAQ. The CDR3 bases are TGTGCCAGCAGCTTAATCTCCTGGGCGGGAGAGCAGTACTTC. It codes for CASSLISWAGEQYF.

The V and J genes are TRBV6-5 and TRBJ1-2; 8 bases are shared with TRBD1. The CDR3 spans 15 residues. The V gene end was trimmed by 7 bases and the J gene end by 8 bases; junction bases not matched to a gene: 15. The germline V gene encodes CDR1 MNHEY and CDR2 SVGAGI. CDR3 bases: TGTGCCAGCATCCACGCCGGACAGGGCGTAGGAGGCTACACCTTC. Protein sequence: CASIHAGQGVGGYTF.

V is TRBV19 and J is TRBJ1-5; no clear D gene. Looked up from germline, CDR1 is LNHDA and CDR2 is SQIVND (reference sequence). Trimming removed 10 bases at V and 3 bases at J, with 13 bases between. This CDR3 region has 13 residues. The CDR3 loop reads CATEDPPNQPQHF. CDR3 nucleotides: TGTGCCACCGAGGACCCCCCCAATCAGCCCCAGCATTTT.